The rows below give T cell receptor beta chains drawn from one sample of a study of CD8 T cells in ankylosing spondylitis. TCRdb called the 5' RACE reads again in MiXCR, with one record for every CDR3 protein. This sample has approximately 69,000 distinct CDR3 sequences; approximately 5% occur once, and the top ten carry 2% to 2.5%. The sample consisted of blood, either unsorted or a sorted T cell fraction (not recorded which). The receptors shown here come from a male donor with ankylosing spondylitis or in good health (not recorded which). CDR3s include the opening cysteine and the closing phenylalanine or tryptophan. A D gene is named only where the DNA matches it firmly. Only some rows state a clone size, as once, few, many or a class for expanded clones.

V: TRBV6-2/TRBV6-3
size: many
J: TRBJ2-7
D: TRBD1
CDR3: CATNRGNYEQYF
DNA: TGTGCCACCAACAGGGGGAACTACGAGCAGTACTTC

V: TRBV4-3
size: many
J: TRBJ1-1
D: -
CDR3: CASSLNGGATQAFF
DNA: TGCGCCAGCAGCCTTAATGGGGGGGCCACCCAAGCTTTCTTT

V: TRBV28
size: many
J: TRBJ1-2
D: -
CDR3: CASSSPDTVWGYTF
DNA: TGTGCCAGCAGTAGCCCGGACACGGTATGGGGCTACACCTTC

V: TRBV20-1
size: many
J: TRBJ1-6
D: -
CDR3: CSARDGDSPLHF
DNA: TGCAGTGCTAGAGATGGGGATTCACCCCTCCACTTT

V: TRBV5-1
size: many
J: TRBJ2-7
D: -
CDR3: CASSSNYEQYF
DNA: TGCGCCAGCAGCTCGAACTACGAGCAGTACTTC

V: TRBV5-1
size: many
J: TRBJ1-3
D: -
CDR3: CASSSSTVGNTIYF
DNA: TGCGCCAGCAGCTCGTCCACGGTTGGAAACACCATATATTTT

V: TRBV7-8
size: many
J: TRBJ1-5
D: -
CDR3: CASTSVGGNQPQHF
DNA: TGTGCCAGCACCTCCGTGGGCGGTAATCAGCCCCAGCATTTT

V: TRBV3-1
size: -
J: TRBJ2-1
D: TRBD1
CDR3: CASSPPPGQSSYNEQFF
DNA: TGTGCCAGCAGCCCCCCGCCGGGACAGAGCTCCTACAATGAGCAGTTCTTC

V: TRBV7-8
size: many
J: TRBJ2-7
D: -
CDR3: CASTLTVTSYEQYF
DNA: TGTGCCAGCACCCTGACAGTTACCTCCTACGAGCAGTACTTC

V: TRBV7-3
size: many
J: TRBJ1-2
D: -
CDR3: CASSYDQGYTF
DNA: TGTGCCAGCAGCTACGACCAGGGCTACACCTTC

V: TRBV29-1
size: many
J: TRBJ2-7
D: -
CDR3: CSVDEDGGSYEQYF
DNA: TGCAGCGTTGACGAGGACGGGGGCTCCTACGAGCAGTACTTC

V: TRBV9
size: many
J: TRBJ2-5
D: TRBD2
CDR3: CASSSLGVAGEETQYF
DNA: TGTGCCAGCAGCTCGTTGGGAGTAGCGGGGGAAGAGACCCAGTACTTC

V: TRBV7-6
size: many
J: TRBJ1-4
D: TRBD1
CDR3: CASSFNRGSEKLFF
DNA: TGTGCCAGCAGCTTTAACAGGGGGTCTGAAAAACTGTTTTTT

V: TRBV25-1
size: many
J: TRBJ2-2
D: TRBD1
CDR3: CASSVGGGTGELFF
DNA: TGTGCCAGCAGTGTAGGGGGCGGCACCGGGGAGCTGTTTTTT

V: TRBV9
size: many
J: TRBJ2-7
D: TRBD1
CDR3: CASSVVPPTGIDTYEQYF
DNA: TGTGCCAGCAGCGTAGTGCCCCCGACAGGGATTGATACCTACGAGCAGTACTTC

V: TRBV7-2
size: many
J: TRBJ1-3
D: -
CDR3: CASSLTTDSGNTIYF
DNA: TGTGCCAGCAGCTTAACTACGGACTCTGGAAACACCATATATTTT

V: TRBV19
size: many
J: TRBJ2-5
D: -
CDR3: CASSIGGFGKTQYF
DNA: TGTGCCAGTAGTATTGGGGGGTTTGGGAAGACCCAGTACTTC

V: TRBV5-1
size: many
J: TRBJ1-5
D: -
CDR3: CASSLDVYSNQPQHF
DNA: TGCGCCAGCAGCCTGGACGTCTATAGCAATCAGCCCCAGCATTTT

V: TRBV3-1
size: many
J: TRBJ2-7
D: -
CDR3: CASSHAAYEQYF
DNA: TGTGCCAGCAGCCATGCCGCCTACGAGCAGTACTTC

V: TRBV29-1
size: many
J: TRBJ1-1
D: -
CDR3: CSGWDGYTEAFF
DNA: TGCAGCGGCTGGGACGGGTACACTGAAGCTTTCTTT

V: TRBV7-9
size: -
J: TRBJ2-5
D: -
CDR3: CASSLEAGYETQYF
DNA: TGTGCCAGCAGCTTAGAGGCAGGGTACGAGACCCAGTACTTC

V: TRBV28
size: many
J: TRBJ2-2
D: -
CDR3: CASSPTGRGAFTGELFF
DNA: TGTGCCAGCAGTCCGACAGGCCGGGGGGCCTTCACCGGGGAGCTGTTTTTT

V: TRBV30
size: many
J: TRBJ2-2
D: -
CDR3: CAWRIRRGANTGELFF
DNA: TGTGCCTGGAGGATACGGCGTGGGGCGAACACCGGGGAGCTGTTTTTT

V: TRBV12-3/TRBV12-4
size: many
J: TRBJ1-2
D: TRBD1
CDR3: CASSETGDGYTF
DNA: TGTGCCAGCAGCGAAACAGGGGACGGCTACACCTTC

V: TRBV27
size: many
J: TRBJ1-2
D: -
CDR3: CASSPPGRYGYTF
DNA: TGTGCCAGCAGTCCTCCCGGGAGATATGGCTACACCTTC

V: TRBV5-6
size: many
J: TRBJ1-4
D: -
CDR3: CASSLPGQGNEKLFF
DNA: TGTGCCAGCAGCTTACCGGGACAAGGGAATGAAAAACTGTTTTTT

V: TRBV4-2
size: many
J: TRBJ2-1
D: TRBD1
CDR3: CASSQDYTGGTNEQFF
DNA: TGTGCCAGCAGCCAAGACTATACAGGGGGCACGAATGAGCAGTTCTTC

V: TRBV4-3
size: many
J: TRBJ2-1
D: -
CDR3: CASSQGGSGYRNEQFF
DNA: TGCGCCAGCAGCCAAGGAGGGTCAGGGTATCGCAATGAGCAGTTCTTC

V: TRBV6-1
size: many
J: TRBJ2-5
D: -
CDR3: CASSALGQSALETQYF
DNA: TGTGCCAGCAGTGCATTAGGGCAGTCGGCGTTAGAGACCCAGTACTTC

V: TRBV4-3
size: many
J: TRBJ2-7
D: -
CDR3: CASSQRVLSSEQYF
DNA: TGCGCCAGCAGCCAAAGGGTACTATCGAGCGAGCAGTACTTC

V: TRBV7-6
size: many
J: TRBJ1-4
D: -
CDR3: CASSLDLRNEKLFF
DNA: TGTGCCAGCAGCTTAGATCTGCGAAATGAAAAACTGTTTTTT

V: TRBV7-2
size: many
J: TRBJ1-5
D: -
CDR3: CASSLASGVGRNQPQHF
DNA: TGTGCCAGCAGCTTAGCTTCGGGGGTGGGCCGAAATCAGCCCCAGCATTTT

V: TRBV2
size: many
J: TRBJ2-3
D: -
CDR3: CASTPILGFADTQYF
DNA: TGTGCCAGCACTCCGATTTTGGGGTTTGCAGATACGCAGTATTTT

V: TRBV7-9
size: many
J: TRBJ1-1
D: TRBD1
CDR3: CASSETVAGTGGLSTFF
DNA: TGTGCCAGCAGCGAAACGGTGGCCGGGACAGGGGGCCTTTCGACTTTCTTT

V: TRBV10-3
size: medium-sized
J: TRBJ2-1
D: -
CDR3: CAIRERDSLAEQFF
DNA: TGTGCCATCAGGGAACGGGACTCATTGGCGGAGCAGTTCTTC

V: TRBV29-1
size: -
J: TRBJ2-7
D: TRBD1
CDR3: CSVGTGGTYEQYF
DNA: TGCAGCGTAGGGACAGGTGGTACCTACGAGCAGTACTTC

V: TRBV10-3
size: many
J: TRBJ2-2
D: -
CDR3: CAISKQGGNTGELFF
DNA: TGTGCCATCAGTAAACAGGGTGGAAACACCGGGGAGCTGTTTTTT

V: TRBV7-9
size: -
J: TRBJ1-6
D: TRBD1
CDR3: CASSEIGQGMNSPLHF
DNA: TGTGCCAGCAGCGAAATCGGACAGGGGATGAATTCACCCCTCCACTTT

V: TRBV13
size: many
J: TRBJ2-7
D: -
CDR3: CASSSLGAYEQYF
DNA: TGTGCCAGCAGCTCCCTCGGGGCCTACGAGCAGTACTTC

V: TRBV7-2
size: many
J: TRBJ2-3
D: -
CDR3: CASSSRDTITDTQYF
DNA: TGTGCCAGCAGCTCCCGGGACACCATCACAGATACGCAGTATTTT

V: TRBV19
size: many
J: TRBJ1-4
D: -
CDR3: CASSRTLAEKLFF
DNA: TGTGCCAGTAGCCGGACACTGGCTGAAAAACTGTTTTTT

V: TRBV7-8
size: many
J: TRBJ2-1
D: -
CDR3: CASSSAGLLNEQFF
DNA: TGTGCCAGCAGCTCCGCGGGACTCCTTAATGAGCAGTTCTTC

V: TRBV5-5
size: many
J: TRBJ1-4
D: -
CDR3: CASSLATGIIEKLFF
DNA: TGTGCCAGCAGCTTGGCGACGGGAATAATTGAAAAACTGTTTTTT

V: TRBV5-1
size: many
J: TRBJ2-2
D: -
CDR3: CASSPGDTGELFF
DNA: TGCGCCAGCAGCCCGGGGGACACCGGGGAGCTGTTTTTT

V: TRBV7-6
size: many
J: TRBJ2-5
D: -
CDR3: CASSVQGFQETQYF
DNA: TGTGCCAGCAGCGTACAGGGCTTCCAAGAGACCCAGTACTTC